Sequencing of this T cell receptor (beta chain) was carried out in a study of shared clonotypes between healthy human individuals. Across the whole study: Every donor yielded three CD4 naive, three CD4 memory, two CD8 naive and one CD8 memory plate.

Naive CD8 cells lacked CD45RO and underwent positive selection for CCR7, leaving out terminally differentiated effector memory CD45RA+ cells. It was at deep level that the assay was run. Clones were read by immunoSEQ multiplex PCR, and TCRdb kept only the in-frame ones, dropping some. The table shows some 2,100,000 clones, with roughly 91% occurring only once. The CDR3 contains 15 residues. The germline CDR1 and CDR2 sequences are SGHTS and YDEGEE. The V and J ends lost 2 bases and 3 bases, in that order; junction bases with no gene match: 4. The chain links TRBV5-8 to TRBJ2-7; 11 bases align to TRBD2. The sequence was obtained from a man aged 18 to 30 in good health. Some clones in this sample may be carry-over from other donors' samples. Sequencing was performed on naive CD8+ T cells from PBMCs. CDR3 in amino acids: CASSFLLAGVYEQYF. Written as DNA, the CDR3 is TGTGCCAGCAGCTTCCTACTAGCGGGAGTCTACGAGCAGTACTTC.